What follows are 2 T cell receptor beta chains derived from one specimen sequenced in a study of blood T cell repertoires in COVID-19. Generated by immunoSEQ multiplex PCR, the TCRdb table keeps only in-frame clones and is missing some. The profile covers a few hundred thousand clones, with around 86% appearing a single time and around 9.1% taken by the ten largest. The sample taken for sequencing was peripheral blood. The receptors stem from a man aged 35 to 55 who had recovered from COVID-19.

The chain uses TRBV18 and TRBJ1-5; D unclear. This CDR3 contains 14 residues. V lost 3 bases and J 3 bases, leaving 9 bases between the germline ends. From germline, CDR1 is KGHSH and CDR2 LQKENI. CDR3 coding DNA: TGTGCCAGCTCACCGAAAGCTTCCAATCAGCCCCAGCATTTT. This sequence encodes CASSPKASNQPQHF.

The gene calls are TRBV19 and TRBJ2-7; D is uncertain. CDR3 length equals 13 residues. V was pared by 3 bases and J by 6 bases, with 12 bases between. Germline V gene data show CDR1 as LNHDA and CDR2 as SQIVND (reference sequence). CDR3 nucleotide sequence: TGTGCCAGTAGTATTCTCACCGCCGGCGAGCAGTACTTC. Its translation: CASSILTAGEQYF.